These 12 T cell receptor beta chains originate from one sample sequenced in a study of cytomegalovirus exposure and HLA in healthy donors. Amplification used 60 Vbeta primers and 13 Jbeta primers. Libraries were prepared by immunoSEQ multiplex PCR; TCRdb keeps only in-frame clonotypes and omits some of them. The sample yields 85,000 to 90,000 clones, roughly 80% seen once. Sequencing input: PBMCs. These receptors all stem from a man aged 25-45 years in good health and CMV-seropositive.

V and J are TRBV19 and TRBJ1-5; D gene ambiguous. From germline, CDR1 is LNHDA and CDR2 SQIVND (reference sequence). V shed 3 bases and J shed 2 bases, with 11 bases lying between them. The CDR3 consists of 15 residues. In nucleotides, the CDR3 is TGTGCCAGTAGTATTGGGAGAGGAGGCAATCAGCCCCAGCATTTT. Translating gives CASSIGRGGNQPQHF.

The gene calls are TRBV19 and TRBJ2-7; tentatively, D is TRBD2 (6 bases). CDR3 length: 13 amino acids. The V gene's germline CDR1 is LNHDA and CDR2 SQIVND (reference sequence). Trimming removed 3 bases at V and 4 bases at J, with 10 bases between. The CDR3 sequence is CASSITAGYEQYF. CDR3 nucleotides: TGTGCCAGTAGTATCACGGCGGGGTACGAGCAGTACTTC. The full variable domain, rest sourced from reference TRBV19 and TRBJ2-7, is DGGITQSPKYLFRKEGQNVTLSCEQNLNHDAMYWYRQDPGQGLRLIYYSQIVNDFQKGDIAEGYSVSREKKESFPLTVTSAQKNPTAFYLCASSITAGYEQYFGPGTRLTVT.

Remarks on this clone: Its ends do not fully match the called genes, so a read error is possible. The sample has other DNA sequences that encode this CDR3 too. V and J are TRBV27 and TRBJ2-7, with D perhaps TRBD1 (5 bases). The CDR3 runs 14 residues. Germline-derived CDR1 and CDR2 are MNHEY and SMNVEV (reference sequence). The DNA for the CDR3 is TGCGCCAGCATGGACACTTTGAGCTCCTACGAGCAGTACTTC. As protein: CASMDTLSSYEQYF.

Only a few counts were recorded for this clone. This chain joins TRBV5-1 and TRBJ2-5; D might be TRBD2 (5 bases). CDR1 and CDR2 (germline): SGHRS, YFSETQ. V shed 2 bases and J shed 4 bases, with 18 bases lying between them. The CDR3 has 16 amino acids. CDR3 DNA: TGCGCCAGCAGCTTACAAGGACTTAACGATCGAGAGACCCAGTACTTC. Protein product: CASSLQGLNDRETQYF. The full variable domain, its missing parts supplied by reference TRBV5-1 and TRBJ2-5, is KAGVTQTPRYLIKTRGQQVTLSCSPISGHRSVSWYQQTPGQGLQFLFEYFSETQRNKGNFPGRFSGRQFSNSRSEMNVSTLELGDSALYLCASSLQGLNDRETQYFGPGTRLLVL.

The chain couples TRBV4-2 to TRBJ2-3; D ambiguous. The CDR3 covers 12 residues. Trimming removed 8 bases at V and 3 bases at J, with 9 bases between. Germline loops: CDR1 LGHNA, CDR2 YNFKEQ. The CDR3 loop reads CASGEATDTQYF. In DNA, the CDR3 is TGTGCCAGCGGCGAAGCGACAGATACGCAGTATTTT.

The chain uses TRBV2 and TRBJ1-6, with 12 bases matching TRBD1. The CDR3 runs to 15 residues. Trimming removed 6 bases from V and 8 bases from J; junction bases left unmatched: 5. Germline V CDR1 and CDR2: SNHLY, FYNNEI. CDR3 DNA sequence: TGTGCCAGCAGGGAGGGGACAGGGGGCTATTCACCCCTCCACTTT. Protein: CASREGTGGYSPLHF.

This clone was detected only a few times. CDR3 region: CASSYTLELGEQYF. In nucleotides, the CDR3 is TGTGCCAGCAGTTACACCCTAGAACTAGGCGAGCAGTACTTC. This chain connects TRBV6-5 to TRBJ2-7, with D possibly TRBD2 on 5 matching bases. CDR3 length: 14 residues. Germline CDR1 and CDR2: MNHEY and SVGAGI. The V end was cut by 2 bases, the J end by 6 bases, with 14 bases between.

The rearrangement joins TRBV4-2 to TRBJ2-3; 10 bases are a match to TRBD2. The germline CDR1 and CDR2 sequences are LGHNA and YNFKEQ. CDR3 size: 16 residues. V shed 3 bases and J 2 bases; nucleotides not matched to a gene: 5. The CDR3 protein is CASSQLLAGLTDTQYF. The DNA for the CDR3 is TGTGCCAGCAGCCAGTTACTAGCGGGGCTCACAGATACGCAGTATTTT.

This chain links TRBV30 with TRBJ1-2; TRBD1 agrees at 7 bases. The germline V gene encodes CDR1 GTSNPN and CDR2 SVGIG (reference sequence). The CDR3 contains 13 residues. V lost 6 bases, J lost 7 bases, and 11 bases stayed unmatched. The CDR3 DNA reads as TGTGCCTGCTCTGGACAGGTTTCGGGTGGCTACACCTTC. Protein product: CACSGQVSGGYTF.

This rearrangement joins TRBV27 to TRBJ1-1; 7 positions agree with TRBD1. After removal of 8 bases from V and 2 bases from J, the junction contained 5 bases not matched to a gene. The CDR3 has 13 amino acids. CDR1 is MNHEY and CDR2 is SMNVEV in the germline V gene (reference sequence). The chain's CDR3 is CASYRQGNTEAFF. The CDR3 DNA sequence: TGTGCCAGCTACAGACAGGGAAACACTGAAGCTTTCTTT.

V is TRBV5-4 and J is TRBJ2-1, with D possibly matching TRBD1 (6 bases). Germline values: CDR1 SGHNT, CDR2 YYREEE (reference sequence). This CDR3 has 15 residues. Trimming took off 2 bases at V and 5 bases at J, with 14 bases between the two ends. CDR3: CASSFLRGLDNEQFF. CDR3 DNA sequence: TGTGCCAGCAGCTTTTTAAGGGGGTTGGACAATGAGCAGTTCTTC.

The chain is built from TRBV7-9 and TRBJ2-2, with 7 bases that match TRBD2. Germline loops: CDR1 SEHNR, CDR2 FQNEAQ (reference sequence). Losses at the gene ends were 1 base for V and 8 bases for J; bases not matched to a gene: 7. The length of the CDR3 is 15 residues. CDR3 loop: CASSLDGLAVGELFF. The CDR3 DNA follows: TGTGCCAGCAGCTTAGACGGCCTAGCGGTAGGGGAGCTGTTTTTT. The variable domain in full, with the rest retrieved from reference TRBV7-9 and TRBJ2-2, is DTGVSQNPRHKITKRGQNVTFRCDPISEHNRLYWYRQTLGQGPEFLTYFQNEAQLEKSRLLSDRFSAERPKGSFSTLEIQRTEQGDSAMYLCASSLDGLAVGELFFGEGSRLTVL.